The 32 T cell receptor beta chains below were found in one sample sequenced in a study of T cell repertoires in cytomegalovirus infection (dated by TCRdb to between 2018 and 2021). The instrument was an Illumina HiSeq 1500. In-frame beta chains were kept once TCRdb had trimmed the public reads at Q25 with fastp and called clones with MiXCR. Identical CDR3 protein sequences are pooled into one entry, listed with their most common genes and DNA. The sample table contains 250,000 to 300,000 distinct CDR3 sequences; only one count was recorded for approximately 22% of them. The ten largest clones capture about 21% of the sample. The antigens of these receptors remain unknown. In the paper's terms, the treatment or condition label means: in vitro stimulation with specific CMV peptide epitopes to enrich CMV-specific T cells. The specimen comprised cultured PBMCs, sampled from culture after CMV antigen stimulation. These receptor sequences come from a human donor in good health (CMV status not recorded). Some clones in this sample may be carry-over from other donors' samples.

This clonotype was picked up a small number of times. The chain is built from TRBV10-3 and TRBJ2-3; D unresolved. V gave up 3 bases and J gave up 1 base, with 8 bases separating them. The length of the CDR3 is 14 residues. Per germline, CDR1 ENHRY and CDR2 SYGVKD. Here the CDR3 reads CAISDLQRTDTQYF. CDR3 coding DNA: TGTGCCATCAGTGATTTACAACGCACAGATACGCAGTATTTT.

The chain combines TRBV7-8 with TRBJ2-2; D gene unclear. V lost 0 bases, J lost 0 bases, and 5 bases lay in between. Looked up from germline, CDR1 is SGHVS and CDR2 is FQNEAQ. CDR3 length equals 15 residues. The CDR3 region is CASSLAAANTGELFF. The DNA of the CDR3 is TGTGCCAGCAGCTTAGCGGCCGCGAACACCGGGGAGCTGTTTTTT.

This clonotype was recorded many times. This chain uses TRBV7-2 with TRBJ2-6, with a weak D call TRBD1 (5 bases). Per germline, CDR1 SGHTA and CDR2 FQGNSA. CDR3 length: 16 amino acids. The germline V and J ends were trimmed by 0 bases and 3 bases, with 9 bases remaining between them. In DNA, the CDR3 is TGTGCCAGCAGCTTAGCCCGTAGGGGTGGGGCCAACGTCCTGACTTTC. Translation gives CASSLARRGGANVLTF. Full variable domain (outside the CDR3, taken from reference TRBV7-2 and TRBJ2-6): GAGVSQSPSNKVTEKGKDVELRCDPISGHTALYWYRQSLGQGLEFLIYFQGNSAPDKSGLPSDRFSAERTGGSVSTLTIQRTQQEDSAVYLCASSLARRGGANVLTFGAGSRLTVL.

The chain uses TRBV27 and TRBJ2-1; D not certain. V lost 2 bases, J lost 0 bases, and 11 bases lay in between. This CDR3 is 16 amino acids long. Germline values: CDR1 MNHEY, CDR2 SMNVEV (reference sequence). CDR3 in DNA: TGTGCCAGCAGTTTACGGGCGAGAAGCTCCTACAATGAGCAGTTCTTC. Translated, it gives CASSLRARSSYNEQFF.

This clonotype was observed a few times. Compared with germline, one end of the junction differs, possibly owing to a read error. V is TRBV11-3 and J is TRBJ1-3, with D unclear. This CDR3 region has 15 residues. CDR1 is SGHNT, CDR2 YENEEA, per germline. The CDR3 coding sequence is TGTGCCAGCACCTTACGGGGTACCTCTGGAAACACCATATATTTT. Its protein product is CASTLRGTSGNTIYF.

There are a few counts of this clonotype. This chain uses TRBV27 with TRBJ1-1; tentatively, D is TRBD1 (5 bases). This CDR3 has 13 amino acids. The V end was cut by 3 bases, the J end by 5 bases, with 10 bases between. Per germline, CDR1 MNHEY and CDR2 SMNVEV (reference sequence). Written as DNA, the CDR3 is TGTGCCAGCAGTTTCCTCCGGGGGACTGAAGCTTTCTTT. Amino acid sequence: CASSFLRGTEAFF.

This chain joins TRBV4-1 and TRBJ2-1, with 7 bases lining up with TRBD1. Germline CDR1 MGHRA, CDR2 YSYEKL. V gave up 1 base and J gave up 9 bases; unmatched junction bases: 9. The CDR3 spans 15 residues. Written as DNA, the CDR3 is TGCGCCAGCAGCCAAGTCGCTAGGGGGCACGGTGAGCAGTTCTTC. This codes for CASSQVARGHGEQFF.

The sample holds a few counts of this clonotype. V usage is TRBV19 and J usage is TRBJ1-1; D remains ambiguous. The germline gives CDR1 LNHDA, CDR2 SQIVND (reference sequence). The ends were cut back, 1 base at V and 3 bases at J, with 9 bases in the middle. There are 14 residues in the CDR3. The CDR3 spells CASSIVVADTEAFF. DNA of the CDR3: TGTGCCAGTAGTATAGTTGTGGCGGACACTGAAGCTTTCTTT.

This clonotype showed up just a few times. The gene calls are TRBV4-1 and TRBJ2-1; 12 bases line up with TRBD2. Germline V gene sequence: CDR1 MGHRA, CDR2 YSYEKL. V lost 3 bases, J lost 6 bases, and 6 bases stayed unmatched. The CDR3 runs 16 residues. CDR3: CASSQRTSGATNEQFF. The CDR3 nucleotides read TGCGCCAGCAGCCAGAGGACTAGCGGGGCCACCAATGAGCAGTTCTTC.

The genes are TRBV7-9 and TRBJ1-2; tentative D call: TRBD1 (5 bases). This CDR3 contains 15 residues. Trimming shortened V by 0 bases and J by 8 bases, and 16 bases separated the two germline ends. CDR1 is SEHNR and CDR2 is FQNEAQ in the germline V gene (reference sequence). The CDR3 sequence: CASSLAGQGNKGYTF. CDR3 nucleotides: TGTGCCAGCAGCTTAGCGGGGCAGGGAAACAAAGGCTACACCTTC.

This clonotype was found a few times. CDR3 protein: CAISEKREAVNTEAFF. The CDR3 DNA reads as TGTGCCATCAGTGAGAAGAGGGAGGCGGTGAACACTGAAGCTTTCTTT. The chain carries TRBV10-3 and TRBJ1-1; the D is unclear. In germline, CDR1 is ENHRY, CDR2 SYGVKD. V dropped 2 bases and J dropped 0 bases, with 13 bases sitting between them. This CDR3 has 16 amino acids.

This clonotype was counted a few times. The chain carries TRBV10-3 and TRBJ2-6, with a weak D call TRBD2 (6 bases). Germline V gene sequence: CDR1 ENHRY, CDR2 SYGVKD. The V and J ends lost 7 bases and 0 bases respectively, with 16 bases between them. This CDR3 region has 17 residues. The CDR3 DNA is TGTGCCATCAACCCGGGACTGACGTCCTCTGGGGCCAACGTCCTGACTTTC. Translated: CAINPGLTSSGANVLTF.

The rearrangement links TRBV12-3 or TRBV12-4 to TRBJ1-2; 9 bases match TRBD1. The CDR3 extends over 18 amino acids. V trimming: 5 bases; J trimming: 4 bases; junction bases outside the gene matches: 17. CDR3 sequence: CASSADPGQGSGAYGYTF. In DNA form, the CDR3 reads TGTGCCAGCAGTGCCGACCCGGGACAGGGTTCGGGGGCCTATGGCTACACCTTC.

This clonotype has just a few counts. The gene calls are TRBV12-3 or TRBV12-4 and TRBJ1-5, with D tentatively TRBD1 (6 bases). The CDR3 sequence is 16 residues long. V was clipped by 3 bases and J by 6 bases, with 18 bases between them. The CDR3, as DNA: TGTGCCAGCAGTTTGTCCCGGGCCAGAGGGGGTCAGCCCCAGCATTTT. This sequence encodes CASSLSRARGGQPQHF.

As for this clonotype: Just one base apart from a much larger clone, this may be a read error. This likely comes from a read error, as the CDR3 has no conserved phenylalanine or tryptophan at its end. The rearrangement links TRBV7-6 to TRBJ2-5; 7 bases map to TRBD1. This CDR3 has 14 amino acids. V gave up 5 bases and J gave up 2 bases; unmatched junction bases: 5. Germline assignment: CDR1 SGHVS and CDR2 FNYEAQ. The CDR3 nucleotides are TGTGCCAGCAGCATGAACAGGGGACAAGAGACCCAGTACCTC. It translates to CASSMNRGQETQYL.

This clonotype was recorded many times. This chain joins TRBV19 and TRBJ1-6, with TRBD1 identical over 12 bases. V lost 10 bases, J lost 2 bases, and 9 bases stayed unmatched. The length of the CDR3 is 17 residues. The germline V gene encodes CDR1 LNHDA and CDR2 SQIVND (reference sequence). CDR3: CATTFGTGGAYNSPLHF. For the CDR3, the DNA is TGTGCCACCACATTCGGGACAGGGGGCGCCTATAATTCACCCCTCCACTTT.

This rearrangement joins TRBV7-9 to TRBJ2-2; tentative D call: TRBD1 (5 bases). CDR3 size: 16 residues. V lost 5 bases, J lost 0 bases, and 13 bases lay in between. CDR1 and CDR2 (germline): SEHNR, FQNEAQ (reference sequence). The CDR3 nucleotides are TGTGCCAGCAGCCCCGACAGTTTCTCGAACACCGGGGAGCTGTTTTTT. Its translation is CASSPDSFSNTGELFF.

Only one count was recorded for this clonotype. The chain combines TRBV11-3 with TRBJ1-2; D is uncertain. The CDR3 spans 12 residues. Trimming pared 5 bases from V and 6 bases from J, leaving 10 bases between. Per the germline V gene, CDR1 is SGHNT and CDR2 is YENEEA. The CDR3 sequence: CASSHTENGYTF. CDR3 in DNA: TGTGCCAGCAGCCACACAGAAAATGGCTACACCTTC.

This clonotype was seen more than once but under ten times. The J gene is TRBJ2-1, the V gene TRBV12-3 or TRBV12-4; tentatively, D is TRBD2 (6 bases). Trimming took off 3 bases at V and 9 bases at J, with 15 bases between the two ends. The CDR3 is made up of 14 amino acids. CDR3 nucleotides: TGTGCCAGCAGTTTGAGCGGGTTTAAGGGTGAGCAGTTCTTC. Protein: CASSLSGFKGEQFF.

Written as DNA, the CDR3 is TGTGCCAGCAGCAAACAGGGGAAGAGCAATCAGCCCCAGCATTTT. Amino acid sequence: CASSKQGKSNQPQHF. The gene calls are TRBV6-8 and TRBJ1-5; 7 positions agree with TRBD1. This CDR3 comprises 15 residues. The germline V gene has CDR1 MNHGY and CDR2 SAAAGT. V shed 6 bases and J 1 base; nucleotides not matched to a gene: 6.

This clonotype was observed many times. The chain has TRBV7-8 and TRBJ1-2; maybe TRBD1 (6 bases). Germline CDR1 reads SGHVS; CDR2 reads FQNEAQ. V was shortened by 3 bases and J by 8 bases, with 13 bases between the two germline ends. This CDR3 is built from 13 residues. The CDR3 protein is CASSFGQPLGYTF. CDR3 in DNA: TGTGCCAGCAGCTTTGGACAGCCTCTCGGCTACACCTTC.

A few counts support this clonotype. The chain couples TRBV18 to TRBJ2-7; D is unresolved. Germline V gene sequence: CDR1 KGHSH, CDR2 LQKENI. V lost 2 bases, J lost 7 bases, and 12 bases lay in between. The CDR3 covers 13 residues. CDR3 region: CASSPSILLEQYF. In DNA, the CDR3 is TGTGCCAGCTCACCAAGCATTTTGCTGGAGCAGTACTTC.

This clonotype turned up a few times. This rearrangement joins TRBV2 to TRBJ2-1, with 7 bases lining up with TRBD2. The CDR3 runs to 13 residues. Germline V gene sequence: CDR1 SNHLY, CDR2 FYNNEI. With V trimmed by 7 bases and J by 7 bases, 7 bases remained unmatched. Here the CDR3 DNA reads TGTGCCAGCATGGCGGGAGAGGGTAATGAGCAGTTCTTC. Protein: CASMAGEGNEQFF.

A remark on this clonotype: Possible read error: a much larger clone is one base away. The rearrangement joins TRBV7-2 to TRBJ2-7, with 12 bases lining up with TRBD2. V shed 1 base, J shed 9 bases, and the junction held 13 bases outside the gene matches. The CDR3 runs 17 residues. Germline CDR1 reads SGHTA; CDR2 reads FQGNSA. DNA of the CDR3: TGTGCCAGCAGCTTAGGTTTGGCTAGCGGGAGGGTCGGCGTGCAGTACGTC. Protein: CASSLGLASGRVGVQYV.

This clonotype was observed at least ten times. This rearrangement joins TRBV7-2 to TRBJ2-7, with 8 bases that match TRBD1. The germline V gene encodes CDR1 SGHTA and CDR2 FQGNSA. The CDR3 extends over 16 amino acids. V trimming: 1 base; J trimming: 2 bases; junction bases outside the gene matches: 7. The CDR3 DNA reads TGTGCCAGCAGCTTAGGGCAGGGGGCAGGGGCCTACGAGCAGTACGTC. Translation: CASSLGQGAGAYEQYV.

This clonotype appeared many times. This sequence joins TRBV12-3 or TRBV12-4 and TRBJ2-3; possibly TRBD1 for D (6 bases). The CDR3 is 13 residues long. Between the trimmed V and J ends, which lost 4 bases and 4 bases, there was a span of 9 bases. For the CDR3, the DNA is TGTGCCAGCAGTTCGGCAGGGGCAGATACGCAGTATTTT. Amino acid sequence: CASSSAGADTQYF.

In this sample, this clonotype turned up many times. CDR3 DNA sequence: TGTGCCAGCAGTTTCGGGCCGTCGAACTATGGCTACACCTTC. This encodes CASSFGPSNYGYTF. The J gene is TRBJ1-2, the V gene TRBV12-3 or TRBV12-4, with D hard to call. Trimming pared 3 bases from V and 2 bases from J, leaving 10 bases between. This CDR3 region has 14 residues.

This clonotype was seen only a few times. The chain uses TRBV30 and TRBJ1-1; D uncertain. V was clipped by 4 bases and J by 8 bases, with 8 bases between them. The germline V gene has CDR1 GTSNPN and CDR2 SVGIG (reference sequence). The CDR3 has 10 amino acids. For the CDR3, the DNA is TGTGCCTGGATGCGGAGCGAAGCTTTCTTT. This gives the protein CAWMRSEAFF.

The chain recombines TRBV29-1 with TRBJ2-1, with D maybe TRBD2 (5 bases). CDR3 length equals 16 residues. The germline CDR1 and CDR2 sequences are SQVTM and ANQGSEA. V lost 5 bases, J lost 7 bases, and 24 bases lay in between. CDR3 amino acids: CSVSTSWGSASNEQFF. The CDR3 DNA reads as TGCAGCGTTTCTACGTCGTGGGGTAGCGCCTCGAATGAGCAGTTCTTC.

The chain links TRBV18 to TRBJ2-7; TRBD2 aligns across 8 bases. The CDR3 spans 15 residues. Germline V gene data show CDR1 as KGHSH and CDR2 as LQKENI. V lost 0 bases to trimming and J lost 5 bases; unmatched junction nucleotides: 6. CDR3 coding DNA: TGTGCCAGCTCACCACCCGGGACTAGTCGCGACGAGCAGTACGTC. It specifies CASSPPGTSRDEQYV.

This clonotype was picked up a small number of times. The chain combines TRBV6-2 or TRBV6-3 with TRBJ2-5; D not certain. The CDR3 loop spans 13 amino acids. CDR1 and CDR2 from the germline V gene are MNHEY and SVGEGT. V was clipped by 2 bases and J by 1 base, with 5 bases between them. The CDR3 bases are TGTGCCAGCAGTTACGGACGCCAAGAGACCCAGTACTTC. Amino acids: CASSYGRQETQYF.

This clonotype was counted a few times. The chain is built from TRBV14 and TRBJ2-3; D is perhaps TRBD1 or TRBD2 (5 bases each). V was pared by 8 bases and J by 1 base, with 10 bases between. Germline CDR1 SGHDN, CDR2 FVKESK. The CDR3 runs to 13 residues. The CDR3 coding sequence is TGTGCCAGCGGGACGCCGGGCACAGATACGCAGTATTTT. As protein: CASGTPGTDTQYF.